This T cell receptor (beta chain) was captured in a study of blood T cell repertoires in COVID-19. How the authors handled the data: Researchers report that nucleated cell counts were estimated from reference gene primer amplification. Sequencing was performed with immunoSEQ multiplex PCR; in TCRdb, only in-frame clones are kept and a portion is missing. For V, J and clone size, that table is used; D and trimming come from the DNA. This table has 210,000 or so clones, approximately 83% appearing once. This CDR3 is built from 13 residues. V was shortened by 4 bases and J by 3 bases, with 7 bases between the two germline ends. Germline CDR1 is SGHDN and CDR2 is FVKESK.

The specimen was PBMCs or T cells enriched from blood (not recorded which). V and J are TRBV14 and TRBJ1-5; D gene uncertain. The clonotype was recovered from a woman in her forties or fifties who had been exposed to COVID-19. The CDR3: CASSLTVNQPQHF. The CDR3 nucleotides read TGTGCCAGCAGCCTAACGGTCAATCAGCCCCAGCATTTT.